The present T cell receptor (beta chain) was sequenced within a study of CD8+ T cells in alopecia areata (dated by TCRdb to 2016 to 2018). In the study overall: The treated patients, all with moderate-to-severe alopecia areata, were enrolled in an open-label pilot trial of oral tofacitinib given at 5 to 10 mg twice daily. Scalp clonality was compared among normal scalp (n=4), patchy alopecia areata scalp (n=8), and alopecia totalis/universalis scalp (n=8). Tofacitinib-treated patients had biopsies at baseline and at 4 and 24 weeks of treatment, with a later scalp biopsy in several patients. Human TCRbeta sequencing covered scalp tissue and sorted CD4+ and CD8+ peripheral blood T cells from patchy and totalis/universalis alopecia areata patients and healthy controls. RNA came from the PAXgene miRNA kit for fixed scalp, the miRNeasy kit for PBMCs, and the RNeasy kit for mouse skin. In both human patients and the C3H/HeJ mouse model, the study applied high-throughput TCRbeta sequencing to look at T cell clonal expansion in alopecia areata. Tofacitinib was given for 6 to 18 months, followed by 6 months of follow-up off drug to assess delayed response and recurrence. immunoSEQ multiplex PCR using 35 Vbeta forward primers and 13 Jbeta reverse primers was used to amplify TCRbeta CDR3 regions.

This clone appeared once. Its antigen is unknown. The record has no base qualities; no much larger clone is one base away. The time point label on this specimen signifies: baseline before oral tofacitinib. Peripheral blood and lesional scalp punch biopsies were obtained from patients with alopecia areata. Scalp biopsies from humans were placed right away in PAXgene tissue containers for fixation. The receptor library was made with the immunoSEQ multiplex PCR assay. RNA was extracted from all samples and reverse transcribed into cDNA, which served as template for TCR sequencing. First-strand cDNA was synthesized with SuperScript III using a 2:1 mix of oligo-dT and random hexamers. A synthetic immune receptor repertoire was used to gauge amplification bias, and whatever bias remained was removed computationally. On the study's bioinformatics: Raw reads were preprocessed to remove errors, and CDR3 was defined by IMGT conventions from the conserved cysteine to phenylalanine. Clonality was calculated as 1 minus Shannon entropy normalized by log2 of the number of productive unique TCRs. Scalp TCRbeta sequences were cross-referenced with sorted blood CD4 and CD8 repertoires so that the CD4 or CD8 identity of scalp clones could be inferred. Here the immuneACCESS table is served through TCRdb, limited to in-frame sequences with V and J called. Missing clones are a known gap in these copies; in checked studies unresolved V genes cover under half, and the rest lacks a known reason. D and trimming were read from the DNA, whereas the V and J calls and clone size are those reported in that table. The sample table shows approximately 13,000 clones, and 45% to 60% are seen once. Of the sample, about 11% falls within the top ten clones.

Counted from cysteine to phenylalanine, this CDR3 has 17 amino acids. Of the read, only the CDR3 DNA is kept; its 51 bases are in frame from base 1. Via the germline V gene, CDR1 is SGHRS and CDR2 YFSETQ. V lost 0 bases and J lost 9 bases, and the count of bases not matched to a germline gene is 16. Findings and caveats that apply to the study as a whole: TCR sequences shared between patients were less clear than in mice, possibly partly because of HLA diversity in the patient population. Unlike mouse skin, which is dominated by gammadelta T cells, normal human skin has resident alphabeta T cells that are also sequenced, and this complicates analysis of the scalp TCR repertoire. Compared with normal scalp, lesional scalp had higher clonality and more expanded CD8+ clones, particularly in alopecia totalis/universalis, a pattern that suggests antigenic drive.

The TCR originated in a human donor with alopecia areata. The V gene is TRBV5-1 and the J gene is TRBJ2-7; TRBD2 agrees with 9 junctional bases. This specimen was skin, taken at week 0. The CDR3 amino acid sequence is: CASSLAARGGAMGAQYF. The DNA sequence is TGCGCCAGCAGCTTGGCCGCTCGCGGGGGGGCCATGGGGGCGCAGTACTTC.